This TCR beta chain came from a study of blood T cell repertoires in COVID-19. As for the study in general: T cells, B-cell-depleted T cells, or PBMCs supplied cDNA or gDNA.

Trimming took off 5 bases at V and 6 bases at J, with 11 bases between the two ends. CDR1 and CDR2 (germline): SQVTM, ANQGSEA. This CDR3 has 12 amino acids. Sequenced by immunoSEQ multiplex PCR; TCRdb stores in-frame clones only, minus some. The sample shows around 300,000 clones, 85% to 90% of them seen only once. All enrollees were about 18 to 95 years old and from roughly 26 US areas. Cohorts were assigned according to the clinical history that participants reported. Cohort 3 recovered donors had two negative PCRs, clearance, or symptom resolution. The sequence was collected from a woman aged 60-75 years who had recovered from COVID-19. The chain couples TRBV29-1 to TRBJ1-5; D possibly corresponds to TRBD1 (5 bases). The sequencing sample was made of PBMCs or T cells enriched from blood (not recorded which). The chain's CDR3 is CSVSGEGQPQHF. The CDR3 region has the DNA TGCAGCGTTTCGGGGGAAGGTCAGCCCCAGCATTTT. Together with reference TRBV29-1 and TRBJ1-5, the CDR3 gives the full variable domain: SAVISQKPSRDICQRGTSLTIQCQVDSQVTMMFWYRQQPGQSLTLIATANQGSEATYESGFVIDKFPISRPNLTFSTLTVSNMSPEDSSIYLCSVSGEGQPQHFGDGTRLSIL.